The 9 T cell receptor beta chains reported below all come from one sample, sequenced in a study of T cell repertoires in cytomegalovirus infection. TCRdb passed the reads through MiXCR, listing each CDR3 protein once. Here the sample spans 300,000 or so distinct CDR3 sequences, about 26% being singletons. The sequenced material came from PBMCs. The receptor source for this set is a human donor in good health (CMV status not recorded). Some clones in this sample may be carry-over from other donors' samples.

This clonotype was detected many times. The chain joins TRBV7-3 to TRBJ2-2, with 8 bases lining up with TRBD1. The CDR3 runs 16 residues. Germline V gives CDR1 SGHTA, CDR2 FQGTGA. V dropped 1 base and J dropped 2; count of bases not matched to a gene: 3. CDR3 loop: CASSLIGQGNTGELFF. The CDR3 DNA reads TGTGCCAGCAGCTTAATAGGACAGGGAAACACCGGGGAGCTGTTTTTT.

V usage is TRBV20-1 and J usage is TRBJ2-7; D not resolved. The V end was cut by 4 bases, the J end by 5 bases, with 9 bases between. The CDR3 spans 11 residues. The V gene's germline CDR1 is DFQATT and CDR2 SNEGSKA (reference sequence). CDR3 region: CSATLVHEQYF. The CDR3 DNA follows: TGCAGTGCTACCCTAGTCCACGAGCAGTACTTC.

This clonotype was found many times. This chain connects TRBV12-3 or TRBV12-4 to TRBJ2-7, with D maybe TRBD1 (6 bases). Trimming removed 3 bases from V and 2 bases from J, with 11 bases in between. The CDR3 contains 14 residues. The CDR3 DNA follows: TGTGCCAGCAGTTTGAACAGGGACCCCTACGAGCAGTACTTC. Amino acids: CASSLNRDPYEQYF.

The sample holds a few counts of this clonotype. This chain links TRBV19 with TRBJ2-1; 9 nucleotides agree with TRBD2. The CDR3 sequence is 17 residues long. The ends lost 7 bases at V and 4 bases at J; junction bases unmatched: 14. Germline V gene lookup returns CDR1 LNHDA and CDR2 SQIVND (reference sequence). The CDR3 loop reads CASKVGGRAQNYNEQFF. CDR3 DNA sequence: TGTGCCAGTAAGGTCGGCGGGAGGGCCCAGAATTACAATGAGCAGTTCTTC.

This clonotype was detected only a few times. V is TRBV11-2 and J is TRBJ2-7; no definite D call. The V gene lost 0 bases and the J gene lost 2 bases, with 11 bases spanning the gap. The germline CDR1 and CDR2 sequences are SGHAT and FQNNGV. The length of the CDR3 is 15 residues. CDR3 in amino acids: CASSLDPLQTYEQYF. The CDR3 bases are TGTGCCAGCAGCTTAGATCCTCTACAGACCTACGAGCAGTACTTC.

This clonotype was observed many times. CDR3 sequence reads: CASRLLFRGQETQYF. CDR3 bases: TGTGCCAGCCGCCTCCTGTTCAGGGGGCAAGAGACCCAGTACTTC. The chain combines TRBV11-2 with TRBJ2-5, with TRBD1 identical over 7 bases. The CDR3 has 15 amino acids. The V segment lost 8 bases and the J segment 2 bases; nucleotides outside the gene matches: 11. The germline CDR1 and CDR2 sequences are SGHAT and FQNNGV.

This clonotype was found many times. CDR3 region: CASSLDREMNTEAFF. CDR3 sequence (DNA): TGTGCCAGCAGCCTGGACAGGGAAATGAACACTGAAGCTTTCTTT. The chain is built from TRBV28 and TRBJ1-1; 8 bases are a match to TRBD1. The trim removed 6 bases at V and 0 bases at J, leaving 6 bases unmatched. Germline V gene lookup returns CDR1 MDHEN and CDR2 SYDVKM. The CDR3 length is 15 residues.

In its sample, this clonotype was seen a few times. V gene TRBV7-9 combines with J gene TRBJ1-5; D is perhaps TRBD1 (5 bases). The CDR3 is 14 residues long. V gave up 7 bases and J gave up 2 bases, with 12 bases separating them. Looked up from germline, CDR1 is SEHNR and CDR2 is FQNEAQ (reference sequence). CDR3 amino acids: CASTRGGGNQPQHF. CDR3 bases: TGTGCCAGCACGCGAGGAGGGGGCAATCAGCCCCAGCATTTT.

This chain joins TRBV7-2 and TRBJ2-1; D gene uncertain. Trimming cost V 2 bases and J 10 bases, with 15 bases left between them. Per the germline V gene, CDR1 is SGHTA and CDR2 is FQGNSA. The CDR3 has 14 amino acids. The DNA of the CDR3 is TGTGCCAGCAGCTTATTTTACAGCCTAGGGGAGCAGTTCTTC. Translating it yields CASSLFYSLGEQFF. Complete variable domain (other parts from reference TRBV7-2 and TRBJ2-1): GAGVSQSPSNKVTEKGKDVELRCDPISGHTALYWYRQSLGQGLEFLIYFQGNSAPDKSGLPSDRFSAERTGGSVSTLTIQRTQQEDSAVYLCASSLFYSLGEQFFGPGTRLTVL.